The 20 T cell receptor beta chains reported below all come from one sample, sequenced in a study of cytomegalovirus exposure and HLA in healthy donors. Produced via immunoSEQ multiplex PCR; TCRdb's table is partial and in-frame only. The sample lists 220,000 or so clones; 75% to 95% were seen once. Sequences were obtained from PBMCs. The receptors here all came from a woman aged 18-29 years in good health and CMV-seronegative.

The chain has TRBV6-1 and TRBJ1-5; weak D call: TRBD1 (5 bases). Trimming cost V 8 bases and J 0 bases, with 14 bases left between them. The CDR3 consists of 15 residues. Germline-derived CDR1 and CDR2 are MNHNS and SASEGT. The chain's CDR3 is CASLESGISNQPQHF. CDR3 in DNA: TGTGCCAGCCTTGAATCAGGGATTAGCAATCAGCCCCAGCATTTT.

With regard to this clone: The junction and the germline gene differ at one end; a read error may be behind it. The chain links TRBV20-1 to TRBJ2-5, with D maybe TRBD1 (6 bases). The CDR3 length is 11 residues. CDR1 is DFQATT, CDR2 SNEGSKA, per germline (reference sequence). This CDR3 is CSARIRDNSDF. Written as DNA, the CDR3 is TGCAGTGCTAGGATCAGGGACAATTCGGACTTC.

The chain carries TRBV9 and TRBJ1-2, with D maybe TRBD1 (5 bases). Germline assignment: CDR1 SGDLS and CDR2 YYNGEE. The CDR3 extends over 14 amino acids. V lost 2 bases and J 2 bases, leaving 10 bases between the germline ends. The CDR3: CASSVVGRNYGYTF. As DNA, the CDR3 is TGTGCCAGCAGCGTGGTGGGGCGGAACTATGGCTACACCTTC.

Only one count was recorded for this clone. V gene TRBV10-3 combines with J gene TRBJ1-2, with 10 bases identical to TRBD1. V was pared by 3 bases and J by 7 bases, with 8 bases of the junction left unmatched. The CDR3 length is 15 residues. CDR1 and CDR2 from the germline V gene are ENHRY and SYGVKD. CDR3 sequence reads: CAISEATGGAGGYTF. The DNA for the CDR3 is TGTGCCATCAGTGAAGCGACAGGGGGCGCGGGTGGCTACACCTTC.

V is TRBV5-1 and J is TRBJ2-3; the match to TRBD2 covers 14 bases. The length of the CDR3 is 16 residues. The germline V gene has CDR1 SGHRS and CDR2 YFSETQ. V shed 5 bases and J 6 bases; nucleotides not matched to a gene: 8. CDR3 sequence reads: CASRKGLAGAGDTQYF. CDR3 DNA: TGCGCCAGCAGGAAGGGACTAGCGGGAGCTGGGGATACGCAGTATTTT.

The gene calls are TRBV30 and TRBJ1-5; D is undetermined. Trimming pared 0 bases from V and 1 base from J, leaving 10 bases between. The CDR3 has 15 amino acids. CDR1 and CDR2 from the germline V gene are GTSNPN and SVGIG (reference sequence). The CDR3 reads CAWSVGSWSNQPQHF. CDR3 nucleotides: TGTGCCTGGAGTGTAGGGAGCTGGAGCAATCAGCCCCAGCATTTT.

The chain employs TRBV28 and TRBJ1-3, with a possible D match to TRBD1 (5 bases). CDR1 and CDR2 from the germline V gene are MDHEN and SYDVKM. The germline V and J ends were trimmed by 9 bases and 6 bases, with 18 bases remaining between them. The CDR3 spans 14 residues. This CDR3 reads CASFSGGDLNTIYF. For the CDR3, the DNA is TGTGCCAGTTTTTCGGGAGGGGACTTAAACACCATATATTTT.

CDR3 region: CASSARTVNEKLFF. CDR3 sequence (DNA): TGTGCCAGCAGCGCAAGGACAGTGAATGAAAAACTGTTTTTT. The chain employs TRBV13 and TRBJ1-4; D is possibly TRBD1 (6 bases). Germline values: CDR1 PRHDT, CDR2 FYEKMQ (reference sequence). CDR3 length: 14 amino acids. Trimming left V 5 bases short and J 5 bases short, with 12 bases between.

This chain uses TRBV30 with TRBJ1-1; tentatively, D is TRBD1 (6 bases). The CDR3 length is 12 residues. The V gene's germline CDR1 is GTSNPN and CDR2 SVGIG (reference sequence). V was trimmed by 4 bases and J by 2 bases, leaving 8 bases between them. DNA of the CDR3: TGTGCCTGGACAGGGGCAAACACTGAAGCTTTCTTT. Amino acid sequence: CAWTGANTEAFF.

V and J are TRBV23-1 and TRBJ2-7; D possibly corresponds to TRBD2 (5 bases). TRBV23-1 is reported as an ORF; its role is uncertain. Deletions cut 6 bases from V and 3 bases from J, with 15 bases between. The CDR3 consists of 14 residues. The CDR3 coding sequence is TGCGCCAGCAGCCCGAAAGTCCGGGACTACGAGCAGTACTTC. It specifies CASSPKVRDYEQYF.

This chain connects TRBV30 to TRBJ2-1, with 7 bases aligning to TRBD2. The CDR3 consists of 17 residues. J lost 4 bases, V lost 2 bases, and 14 bases had no gene match. The germline gives CDR1 GTSNPN, CDR2 SVGIG (reference sequence). CDR3 coding DNA: TGTGCCTGGAGTCCTTCCGAGACTAGCTTGGATTACAATGAGCAGTTCTTC. Amino acid sequence: CAWSPSETSLDYNEQFF.

This chain joins TRBV7-2 and TRBJ2-7; D remains ambiguous. Germline V lookup: CDR1 SGHTA, CDR2 FQGNSA. V dropped 5 bases and J dropped 0 bases, with 8 bases sitting between them. The CDR3 consists of 13 residues. The CDR3 sequence: CASSPSASYEQYF. CDR3 nucleotide sequence: TGTGCCAGCAGCCCGAGTGCCTCCTACGAGCAGTACTTC. Full variable domain (remainder filled in from reference TRBV7-2 and TRBJ2-7): GAGVSQSPSNKVTEKGKDVELRCDPISGHTALYWYRQSLGQGLEFLIYFQGNSAPDKSGLPSDRFSAERTGGSVSTLTIQRTQQEDSAVYLCASSPSASYEQYFGPGTRLTVT.

V gene TRBV11-3 combines with J gene TRBJ2-2, with 8 bases lining up with TRBD2. Germline values: CDR1 SGHNT, CDR2 YENEEA. The CDR3 spans 17 residues. Trimming at V came to 5 bases and at J to 3 bases, leaving 11 bases not matched to a gene. The CDR3 region has the DNA TGTGCCAGCAGCGTCGGTAGCGGGATGGGTTACACCGGGGAGCTGTTTTTT. It specifies CASSVGSGMGYTGELFF.

The chain uses TRBV27 and TRBJ1-1; TRBD1 might be the D (6 bases). The CDR3 contains 13 residues. V dropped 5 bases and J dropped 5 bases, with 12 bases sitting between them. The germline CDR1 and CDR2 sequences are MNHEY and SMNVEV (reference sequence). CDR3 in DNA: TGTGCCAGCAGTATTACAGGGAGTACTGAAGCTTTCTTT. Translation gives CASSITGSTEAFF.

This clone was recorded only once. The genes are TRBV15 and TRBJ1-4, with D unclear. The CDR3 is 14 residues long. Germline V gene lookup returns CDR1 LNHNV and CDR2 YYDKDF (reference sequence). V was clipped by 1 base and J by 3 bases, with 6 bases between them. The CDR3 sequence is CATSRVLANEKLFF. The CDR3 DNA reads TGTGCCACCAGCAGAGTCCTTGCTAATGAAAAACTGTTTTTT.

The chain couples TRBV6-1 to TRBJ2-7; tentatively, D is TRBD1 (6 bases). The CDR3 has 14 residues. The V end was cut by 7 bases, the J end by 2 bases, with 15 bases between. CDR1 MNHNS and CDR2 SASEGT come from the germline V gene. Here the CDR3 DNA reads TGTGCCAGCAAAAGGCCAGGGGATGCCTACGAGCAGTACTTC. Protein product: CASKRPGDAYEQYF.

The rearrangement links TRBV6-1 to TRBJ2-7, with 8 bases aligning to TRBD1. The V segment lost 10 bases and the J segment 0 bases; nucleotides outside the gene matches: 11. The length of the CDR3 is 15 residues. Germline V gene data show CDR1 as MNHNS and CDR2 as SASEGT. The CDR3 sequence is CATDSGGRSSYEQYF. The CDR3 region has the DNA TGTGCCACAGATTCAGGGGGCCGGAGCTCCTACGAGCAGTACTTC.

The chain combines TRBV9 with TRBJ1-6, with D perhaps TRBD1 (6 bases). From germline, CDR1 is SGDLS and CDR2 YYNGEE. The V end was cut by 4 bases, the J end by 6 bases, with 8 bases between. The CDR3 is 13 amino acids. As DNA, the CDR3 is TGTGCCAGCAGCTCAGGGGTTAATTCACCCCTCCACTTT. Translation gives CASSSGVNSPLHF. The full variable domain, with the rest looked up from reference TRBV9 and TRBJ1-6, is DSGVTQTPKHLITATGQRVTLRCSPRSGDLSVYWYQQSLDQGLQFLIQYYNGEERAKGNILERFSAQQFPDLHSELNLSSLELGDSALYFCASSSGVNSPLHFGNGTRLTVT.

The V gene is TRBV7-2, the J gene TRBJ2-7; 8 bases are a match to TRBD2. This CDR3 is built from 18 residues. J was trimmed by 0 bases and V by 1 base; bases with no gene match: 11. Germline-derived CDR1 and CDR2 are SGHTA and FQGNSA. The CDR3 spells CASSLVRGGRMGSYEQYF. The DNA of the CDR3 is TGTGCCAGCAGCTTAGTCCGGGGCGGGAGGATGGGCTCCTACGAGCAGTACTTC.

The chain employs TRBV6-1 and TRBJ2-2, with 10 bases lining up with TRBD1. Trimming took 3 bases from V and 6 from J; bases not matched to a gene: 7. This CDR3 region has 16 residues. Germline CDR1 and CDR2: MNHNS and SASEGT. The CDR3 region has the DNA TGTGCCAGCAGTGATAAATGGGACAGGGGTTCCGGGGAGCTGTTTTTT. Its translation is CASSDKWDRGSGELFF.